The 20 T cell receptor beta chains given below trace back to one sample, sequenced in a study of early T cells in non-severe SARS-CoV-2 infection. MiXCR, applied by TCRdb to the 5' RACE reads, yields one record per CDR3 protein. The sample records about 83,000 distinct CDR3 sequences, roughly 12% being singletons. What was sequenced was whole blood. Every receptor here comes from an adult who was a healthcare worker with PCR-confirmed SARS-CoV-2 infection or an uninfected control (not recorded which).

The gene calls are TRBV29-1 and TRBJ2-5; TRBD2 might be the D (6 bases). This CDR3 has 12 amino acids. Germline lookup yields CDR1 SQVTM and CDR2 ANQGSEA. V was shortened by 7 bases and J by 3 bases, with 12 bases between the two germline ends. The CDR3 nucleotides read TGCAGCGCCCCGGGGGACGAAGAGACCCAGTACTTC. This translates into CSAPGDEETQYF.

In DNA, the CDR3 is TGTGCCAGCAGCGTTTTTCCGAACACCGGGGAGCTGTTTTTT. Translation gives CASSVFPNTGELFF. The chain carries TRBV11-2 and TRBJ2-2, with D unclear. V was clipped by 5 bases and J by 0 bases, with 7 bases between them. Germline CDR1 is SGHAT and CDR2 is FQNNGV. The CDR3 loop spans 14 amino acids.

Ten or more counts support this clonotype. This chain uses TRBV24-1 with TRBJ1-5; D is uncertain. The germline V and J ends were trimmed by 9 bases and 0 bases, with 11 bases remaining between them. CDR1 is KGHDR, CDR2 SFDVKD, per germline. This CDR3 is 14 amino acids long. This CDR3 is CATQRAGSNQPQHF. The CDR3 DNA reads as TGTGCCACCCAGAGGGCTGGTAGCAATCAGCCCCAGCATTTT.

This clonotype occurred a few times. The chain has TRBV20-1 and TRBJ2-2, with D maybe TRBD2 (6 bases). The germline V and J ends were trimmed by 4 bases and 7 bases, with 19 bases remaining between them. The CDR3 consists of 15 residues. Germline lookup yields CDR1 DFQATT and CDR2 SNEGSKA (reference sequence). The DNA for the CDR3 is TGCAGTGCTACTTCGACGGGAGTGGGTGGCGGGGAGCTGTTTTTT. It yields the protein CSATSTGVGGGELFF.

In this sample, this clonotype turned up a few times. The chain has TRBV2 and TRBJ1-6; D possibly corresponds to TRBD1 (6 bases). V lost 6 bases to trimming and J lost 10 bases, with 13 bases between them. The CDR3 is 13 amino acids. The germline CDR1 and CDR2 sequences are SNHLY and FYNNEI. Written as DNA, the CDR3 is TGTGCCAGCAGCCCGCAGGGGCGATCACCCCTCCACTTT. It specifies CASSPQGRSPLHF.

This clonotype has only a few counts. The CDR3 DNA sequence: TGCAGTGCTAGCGTAGGGGCCGAAACCTACGAGCAGTACTTC. It specifies CSASVGAETYEQYF. This chain connects TRBV20-1 to TRBJ2-7, with D possibly being TRBD1 (5 bases). Germline V gene sequence: CDR1 DFQATT, CDR2 SNEGSKA (reference sequence). CDR3 length equals 14 residues. The V end lost 3 bases, the J end lost 2 bases, and 14 bases lay between the germline ends.

CDR3 protein: CASSDPVRDNEQFF. The CDR3 DNA reads TGTGCCAGCAGTGATCCAGTTCGAGACAATGAGCAGTTCTTC. This chain joins TRBV2 and TRBJ2-1; D is unresolved. V lost 3 bases, J lost 5 bases, and 11 bases lay in between. There are 14 residues in the CDR3. Germline V gene data show CDR1 as SNHLY and CDR2 as FYNNEI. Full variable domain (rest looked up from reference TRBV2 and TRBJ2-1): EPEVTQTPSHQVTQMGQEVILRCVPISNHLYFYWYRQILGQKVEFLVSFYNNEISEKSEIFDDQFSVERPDGSNFTLKIRSTKLEDSAMYFCASSDPVRDNEQFFGPGTRLTVL.

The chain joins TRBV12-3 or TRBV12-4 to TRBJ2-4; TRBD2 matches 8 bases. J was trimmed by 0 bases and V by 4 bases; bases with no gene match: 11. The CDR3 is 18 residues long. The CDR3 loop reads CASSSSLLAGLAKNIQYF. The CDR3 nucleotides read TGTGCCAGCAGTTCGTCCCTGTTAGCGGGACTAGCCAAAAACATTCAGTACTTC.

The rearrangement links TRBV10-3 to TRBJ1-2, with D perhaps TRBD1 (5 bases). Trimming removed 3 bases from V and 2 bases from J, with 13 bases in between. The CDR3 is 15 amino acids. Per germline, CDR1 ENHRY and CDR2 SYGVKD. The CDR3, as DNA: TGTGCCATCAGTGACCCTGAGGCAGGGAACTATGGCTACACCTTC. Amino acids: CAISDPEAGNYGYTF.

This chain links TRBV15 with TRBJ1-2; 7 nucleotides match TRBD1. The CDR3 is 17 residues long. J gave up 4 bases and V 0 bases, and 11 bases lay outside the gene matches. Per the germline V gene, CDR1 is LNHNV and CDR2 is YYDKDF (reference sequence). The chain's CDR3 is CATSRDRDSSSLYGYTF. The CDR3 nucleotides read TGTGCCACCAGCAGAGACCGGGACAGCTCTTCCCTCTATGGCTACACCTTC.

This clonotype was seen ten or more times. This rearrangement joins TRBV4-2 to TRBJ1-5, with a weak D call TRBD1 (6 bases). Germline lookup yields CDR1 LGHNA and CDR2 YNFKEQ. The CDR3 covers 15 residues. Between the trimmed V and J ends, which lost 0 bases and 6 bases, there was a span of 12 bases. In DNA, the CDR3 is TGTGCCAGCAGCCAAGATCGGTCACAGGGTCAGCCCCAGCATTTT. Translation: CASSQDRSQGQPQHF.

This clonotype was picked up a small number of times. Here the CDR3 DNA reads TGTGCCAGCAGTGAAAGCCCTAGCGGGAGGGTCGGGGAGCTGTTTTTT. This sequence encodes CASSESPSGRVGELFF. V usage is TRBV2 and J usage is TRBJ2-2; 12 bases agree with TRBD2. The CDR3 contains 16 residues. In germline, CDR1 is SNHLY, CDR2 FYNNEI. V shed 2 bases, J shed 7 bases, and the junction held 5 bases outside the gene matches.

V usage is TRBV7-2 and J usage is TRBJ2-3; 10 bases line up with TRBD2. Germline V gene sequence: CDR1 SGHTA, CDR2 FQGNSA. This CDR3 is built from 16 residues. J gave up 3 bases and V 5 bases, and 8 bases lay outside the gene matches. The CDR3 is CASSVVAGGRTDTQYF. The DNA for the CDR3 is TGTGCCAGCAGCGTCGTAGCGGGAGGTCGGACAGATACGCAGTATTTT.

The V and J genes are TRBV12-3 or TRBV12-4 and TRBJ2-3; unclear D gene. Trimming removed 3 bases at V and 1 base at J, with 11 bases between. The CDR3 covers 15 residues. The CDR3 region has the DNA TGTGCCAGCAGTTTCGCCTATACGGGCACAGATACGCAGTATTTT. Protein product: CASSFAYTGTDTQYF.

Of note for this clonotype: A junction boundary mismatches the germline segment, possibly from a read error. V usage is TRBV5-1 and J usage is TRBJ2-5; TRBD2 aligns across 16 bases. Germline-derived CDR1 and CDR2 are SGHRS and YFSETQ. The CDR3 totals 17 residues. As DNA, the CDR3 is TGCGTCAGCAGCGAGGGACTAGCGGGAGGGCCTGGAGAGACCCAGTACTTC. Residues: CVSSEGLAGGPGETQYF.

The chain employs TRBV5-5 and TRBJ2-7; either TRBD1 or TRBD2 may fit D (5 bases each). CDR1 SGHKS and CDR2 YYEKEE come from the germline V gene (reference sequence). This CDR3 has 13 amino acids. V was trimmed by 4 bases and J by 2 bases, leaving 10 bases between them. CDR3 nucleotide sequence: TGTGCCAGCAGCATGGGGGTTACCTACGAGCAGTACTTC. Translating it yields CASSMGVTYEQYF.

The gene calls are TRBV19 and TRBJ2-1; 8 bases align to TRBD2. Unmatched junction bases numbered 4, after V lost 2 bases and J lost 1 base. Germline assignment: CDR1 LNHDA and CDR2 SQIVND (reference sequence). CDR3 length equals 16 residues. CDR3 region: CASSIFAGGSYNEQFF. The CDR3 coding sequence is TGTGCCAGTAGTATATTTGCGGGAGGATCCTACAATGAGCAGTTCTTC.

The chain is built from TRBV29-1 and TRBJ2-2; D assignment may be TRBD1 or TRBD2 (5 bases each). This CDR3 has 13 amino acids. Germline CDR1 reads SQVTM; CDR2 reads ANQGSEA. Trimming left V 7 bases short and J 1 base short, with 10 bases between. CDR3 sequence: CSAGDGNTGELFF. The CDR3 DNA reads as TGCAGCGCTGGGGACGGGAACACCGGGGAGCTGTTTTTT.

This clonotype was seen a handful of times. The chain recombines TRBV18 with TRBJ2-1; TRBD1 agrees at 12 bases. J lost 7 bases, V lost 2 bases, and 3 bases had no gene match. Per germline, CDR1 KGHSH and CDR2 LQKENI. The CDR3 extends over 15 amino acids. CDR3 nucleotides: TGTGCCAGCTCACCAGGGACAGGGGGCATGAATGAGCAGTTCTTC. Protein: CASSPGTGGMNEQFF. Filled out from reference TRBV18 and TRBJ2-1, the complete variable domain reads NAGVMQNPRHLVRRRGQEARLRCSPMKGHSHVYWYRQLPEEGLKFMVYLQKENIIDESGMPKERFSAEFPKEGPSILRIQQVVRGDSAAYFCASSPGTGGMNEQFFGPGTRLTVL.

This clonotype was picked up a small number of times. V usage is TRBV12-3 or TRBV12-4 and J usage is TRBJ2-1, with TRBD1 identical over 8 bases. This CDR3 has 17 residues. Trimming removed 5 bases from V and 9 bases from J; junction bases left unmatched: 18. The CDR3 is CASSRRVGGTGRREQFF. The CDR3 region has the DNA TGTGCCAGCAGTAGAAGAGTAGGGGGGACAGGTCGGCGTGAGCAGTTCTTC.